Presented here are 9 T cell receptor beta chains from one specimen sequenced in a study of neoadjuvant anti-PD-1 for oral cavity cancer (TCRdb year 2021). Library method: the immunoSEQ multiplex PCR assay. Sourced from immuneACCESS, this table was stored by TCRdb with only in-frame sequences that have V and J called. A share of the clones is absent; for the studies checked, an unresolved V gene accounts for under half, and the remainder has no known explanation. Counted in this sample were over 9,000 clones; about 66% of them appeared once. Clones ranked in the top ten supply less than 5% of the sample. The time point label here, explained by the study, means: after neoadjuvant nivolumab, at surgical resection. Sequencing used PBMCs, obtained after nivolumab (anti-PD-1) treatment. Receptors were obtained from a person between 40 and 85 years old with oral cavity squamous cell carcinoma.

This sequence joins TRBV2 and TRBJ2-7, with 7 bases aligning to TRBD2. Germline CDR1 and CDR2: SNHLY and FYNNEI. With 5 bases clipped from V and 7 bases from J, the junction kept 20 bases outside the gene matches. The CDR3 is made up of 17 amino acids. CDR3 nucleotide sequence: TGTGCCAGCAGTCTGGATTCGGGAGCGGGAACAAAAAAGGAGCAGTACTTC. Translating gives CASSLDSGAGTKKEQYF.

The V call is TRBV30, the J call TRBJ1-2; possibly TRBD1 for D (5 bases). Trimming shortened V by 2 bases and J by 5 bases, and 15 bases separated the two germline ends. The CDR3 spans 14 residues. Looked up from germline, CDR1 is GTSNPN and CDR2 is SVGIG (reference sequence). CDR3 sequence reads: CAWSFLGGAYGYTF. The CDR3 nucleotides are TGTGCCTGGAGTTTCCTAGGTGGGGCGTATGGCTACACCTTC.

The chain joins TRBV2 to TRBJ2-3, with 7 bases that match TRBD2. Looked up from germline, CDR1 is SNHLY and CDR2 is FYNNEI. V shed 9 bases and J 0 bases; nucleotides not matched to a gene: 6. The CDR3 runs to 14 residues. CDR3 nucleotide sequence: TGTGCCAGTGCGCTAGCGGTTAGCACAGATACGCAGTATTTT. Its translation is CASALAVSTDTQYF. The full variable domain, with the rest looked up from reference TRBV2 and TRBJ2-3, is EPEVTQTPSHQVTQMGQEVILRCVPISNHLYFYWYRQILGQKVEFLVSFYNNEISEKSEIFDDQFSVERPDGSNFTLKIRSTKLEDSAMYFCASALAVSTDTQYFGPGTRLTVL.

This clone came up a few times. The rearrangement uses TRBV19 and TRBJ2-7; D not resolved. Trimming pared 5 bases from V and 7 bases from J, leaving 9 bases between. Germline V gene sequence: CDR1 LNHDA, CDR2 SQIVND (reference sequence). CDR3 length: 11 amino acids. DNA of the CDR3: TGTGCCAGTAGTGAATCGCGGGAGCAGTACTTC. It encodes CASSESREQYF.

This clone came up a few times. The V call is TRBV5-1, the J call TRBJ1-2; 11 bases are a match to TRBD1. The CDR3 runs 14 residues. Germline assignment: CDR1 SGHRS and CDR2 YFSETQ. Trimming removed 4 bases from V and 7 bases from J; junction bases left unmatched: 6. The CDR3 bases are TGCGCCAGCAGCGCGGACAGGGGGCGATTTGGCTACACCTTC. It encodes CASSADRGRFGYTF.

The chain employs TRBV7-3 and TRBJ2-1; D gene unclear. Germline V lookup: CDR1 SGHTA, CDR2 FQGTGA. Deletions cut 5 bases from V and 10 bases from J, with 12 bases between. The CDR3 runs 12 residues. The CDR3, as DNA: TGTGCCAGCAGCCTGCACTCTCAGGAGCAGTTCTTC. Amino acids: CASSLHSQEQFF. Using reference TRBV7-3 and TRBJ2-1 for the parts outside the CDR3, the full variable domain is GAGVSQTPSNKVTEKGKYVELRCDPISGHTALYWYRQSLGQGPEFLIYFQGTGAADDSGLPNDRFFAVRPEGSVSTLKIQRTERGDSAVYLCASSLHSQEQFFGPGTRLTVL.

In this sample, this clone turned up a few times. The genes are TRBV19 and TRBJ1-1; D remains ambiguous. Germline V gives CDR1 LNHDA, CDR2 SQIVND (reference sequence). The CDR3 is made up of 14 amino acids. V was clipped by 1 base and J by 0 bases, with 6 bases between them. The CDR3 region is CASSIANLNTEAFF. As DNA, the CDR3 is TGTGCCAGTAGTATAGCGAACCTGAACACTGAAGCTTTCTTT.

The J gene is TRBJ1-2, the V gene TRBV19; TRBD1 matches 10 bases. Germline V CDR1 and CDR2: LNHDA, SQIVND (reference sequence). Unmatched junction bases numbered 16, after V lost 5 bases and J lost 4 bases. The CDR3 has 18 residues. The chain's CDR3 is CASSARQGAARESYGYTF. DNA for the CDR3: TGTGCCAGTAGTGCCCGACAGGGGGCGGCGAGAGAGAGCTATGGCTACACCTTC.

This clone was recorded a few times. V and J are TRBV2 and TRBJ1-6; D is unresolved. V gave up 3 bases and J gave up 7 bases, with 10 bases separating them. The CDR3 length is 14 residues. The germline V gene encodes CDR1 SNHLY and CDR2 FYNNEI. In nucleotides, the CDR3 is TGTGCCAGCAGTGACGGCAGCAGGAATTCACCCCTCCACTTT. Protein sequence: CASSDGSRNSPLHF.